Shown below are 20 T cell receptor beta chains from a single sample sequenced in a study of cytomegalovirus exposure and HLA in healthy donors. Primers for the PCR totalled 60 Vbeta and 13 Jbeta. Method: immunoSEQ multiplex PCR; TCRdb's copy keeps in-frame clones and lacks some. Seen here are around 110,000 clones, around 10% observed once, and the top ten hold approximately 3%. Sequenced input: PBMCs. The receptors shown here come from a man aged 25-45 years in good health and CMV-seronegative.

CDR3 loop: CASSVVLGQGYNEQFF. The CDR3 coding sequence is TGTGCCAGCAGCGTAGTCCTGGGACAGGGTTACAATGAGCAGTTCTTC. This chain joins TRBV9 and TRBJ2-1; the match to TRBD1 covers 9 bases. The junction had 5 bases not matched to a gene; V was cut back by 0 bases and J by 4 bases. The CDR3 loop spans 16 amino acids. Germline V gene lookup returns CDR1 SGDLS and CDR2 YYNGEE. Combining the CDR3 with reference TRBV9 and TRBJ2-1 gives the whole variable domain DSGVTQTPKHLITATGQRVTLRCSPRSGDLSVYWYQQSLDQGLQFLIQYYNGEERAKGNILERFSAQQFPDLHSELNLSSLELGDSALYFCASSVVLGQGYNEQFFGPGTRLTVL.

V usage is TRBV5-8 and J usage is TRBJ1-2; D not certain. Germline values: CDR1 SGHTS, CDR2 YDEGEE. V dropped 4 bases and J dropped 8 bases, with 15 bases sitting between them. The CDR3 has 13 amino acids. The CDR3 region has the DNA TGTGCCAGCAGCCCCGGTTATGCGGGCGGCTACACCTTC. It specifies CASSPGYAGGYTF.

CDR3 sequence reads: CASSFLAAGGRSDTQYF. In nucleotides, the CDR3 is TGTGCCAGCAGCTTTCTGGCGGCGGGGGGGCGCTCAGATACGCAGTATTTT. The rearrangement links TRBV7-2 to TRBJ2-3; 9 bases agree with TRBD2. Germline lookup yields CDR1 SGHTA and CDR2 FQGNSA. The CDR3 covers 17 residues. Trimming removed 3 bases from V and 4 bases from J; junction bases left unmatched: 11.

This clone has just a few counts. The CDR3 region has the DNA TGTGCCAGCGGAAGGGCCAGGGGGCTACAGGAGCAGTACTTC. Translating gives CASGRARGLQEQYF. V gene TRBV2 combines with J gene TRBJ2-7; TRBD1 aligns across 8 bases. The ends lost 8 bases at V and 7 bases at J; junction bases unmatched: 13. This CDR3 region has 14 residues. The germline CDR1 and CDR2 sequences are SNHLY and FYNNEI.

This clone showed up just a few times. This chain connects TRBV5-1 to TRBJ2-3, with 14 bases identical to TRBD2. The junction had 12 bases not matched to a gene; V was cut back by 7 bases and J by 2 bases. The CDR3 contains 18 residues. Germline loops: CDR1 SGHRS, CDR2 YFSETQ. CDR3 sequence (DNA): TGCGCCAGCGCCAGTGTAGGACTAGCGGGAGGCCTCACAGATACGCAGTATTTT. The encoded protein is CASASVGLAGGLTDTQYF.

This clone occurred a few times. The chain is built from TRBV11-3 and TRBJ2-1; 10 bases map to TRBD2. Trimming at V came to 0 bases and at J to 8 bases, leaving 7 bases not matched to a gene. In germline, CDR1 is SGHNT, CDR2 YENEEA. The CDR3 runs to 16 residues. The DNA of the CDR3 is TGTGCCAGCAGCTTAGAAGGGACTAGCGATTTGGATGAGCAGTTCTTC. It encodes CASSLEGTSDLDEQFF.

This clone was counted a few times. The chain joins TRBV10-2 to TRBJ2-1, with 15 bases aligning to TRBD2. Germline-derived CDR1 and CDR2 are WSHSY and SAAADI. The CDR3 covers 17 residues. The J segment lost 7 bases and the V segment lost 5 bases, leaving 9 bases of the junction unmatched. DNA for the CDR3: TGCGCCAGCAGTATGGGACTAGCGGGAGGATCTGATAATGAGCAGTTCTTC. It codes for CASSMGLAGGSDNEQFF.

This clone has just a few counts. V and J are TRBV30 and TRBJ1-2; D is perhaps TRBD1 (6 bases). CDR3 size: 13 residues. Germline V gives CDR1 GTSNPN, CDR2 SVGIG (reference sequence). V lost 1 base and J lost 1, with 7 bases in between. In DNA, the CDR3 is TGTGCCTGGAGTGGGACAGTTAACTATGGCTACACCTTC. It specifies CAWSGTVNYGYTF. Based on the CDR3 plus reference TRBV30 and TRBJ1-2, the full variable domain is SQTIHQWPATLVQPVGSPLSLECTVEGTSNPNLYWYRQAAGRGLQLLFYSVGIGQISSEVPQNLSASRPQDRQFILSSKKLLLSDSGFYLCAWSGTVNYGYTFGSGTRLTVV.

The chain couples TRBV19 to TRBJ2-2; a possible D gene is TRBD1 (5 bases). V lost 9 bases and J lost 5, with 16 bases in between. The CDR3 sequence is 14 residues long. Germline V CDR1 and CDR2: LNHDA, SQIVND (reference sequence). The CDR3 loop is CASIGAGRTGELFF. In DNA form, the CDR3 reads TGTGCCAGCATTGGGGCAGGGCGGACCGGGGAGCTGTTTTTT. Together with reference TRBV19 and TRBJ2-2, the CDR3 gives the full variable domain: DGGITQSPKYLFRKEGQNVTLSCEQNLNHDAMYWYRQDPGQGLRLIYYSQIVNDFQKGDIAEGYSVSREKKESFPLTVTSAQKNPTAFYLCASIGAGRTGELFFGEGSRLTVL.

The chain is built from TRBV13 and TRBJ1-4; TRBD1 matches 8 bases. The V and J ends lost 4 bases and 6 bases, in that order; junction bases with no gene match: 4. CDR3 length: 14 amino acids. Per germline, CDR1 PRHDT and CDR2 FYEKMQ (reference sequence). CDR3: CASSSRGLDEKLFF. The CDR3, as DNA: TGTGCCAGCAGCTCCAGGGGGCTTGATGAAAAACTGTTTTTT. Looking up the rest from reference TRBV13 and TRBJ1-4 gives the full variable domain: AAGVIQSPRHLIKEKRETATLKCYPIPRHDTVYWYQQGPGQDPQFLISFYEKMQSDKGSIPDRFSAQQFSDYHSELNMSSLELGDSALYFCASSSRGLDEKLFFGSGTQLSVL.

The chain links TRBV6-5 to TRBJ1-1; no clear D gene. Germline loops: CDR1 MNHEY, CDR2 SVGAGI. This CDR3 has 11 amino acids. V was shortened by 8 bases and J by 1 base, with 5 bases between the two germline ends. The CDR3 region is CASGGNTEAFF. In nucleotides, the CDR3 is TGTGCCAGCGGAGGGAACACTGAAGCTTTCTTT.

The chain joins TRBV19 to TRBJ2-7, with 9 bases fitting TRBD2. The germline V gene has CDR1 LNHDA and CDR2 SQIVND (reference sequence). The CDR3 is 14 residues long. The ends lost 1 base at V and 7 bases at J; junction bases unmatched: 5. The CDR3 region has the DNA TGTGCCAGTAGTATAGGCGGGGGGGTTGGAGAGCAGTACTTC. Translation: CASSIGGGVGEQYF.

The chain is built from TRBV19 and TRBJ1-1; TRBD1 matches at 9 bases. The CDR3 extends over 17 amino acids. Germline CDR1 LNHDA, CDR2 SQIVND (reference sequence). V was pared by 1 base and J by 6 bases, with 12 bases of the junction left unmatched. DNA of the CDR3: TGTGCCAGTAGTATAGTATTTTTTGGACAGGGGACCCCTGAAGCTTTCTTT. Its translation is CASSIVFFGQGTPEAFF. The whole variable domain, remainder taken from reference TRBV19 and TRBJ1-1, is DGGITQSPKYLFRKEGQNVTLSCEQNLNHDAMYWYRQDPGQGLRLIYYSQIVNDFQKGDIAEGYSVSREKKESFPLTVTSAQKNPTAFYLCASSIVFFGQGTPEAFFGQGTRLTVV.

This clone has only a few counts. The CDR3 sequence: CAISSRQGQSGNSPLHF. Written as DNA, the CDR3 is TGTGCCATCAGTTCCCGACAGGGTCAATCGGGGAATTCACCCCTCCACTTT. The chain is built from TRBV10-3 and TRBJ1-6; TRBD1 matches at 7 bases. This CDR3 has 17 residues. Germline V lookup: CDR1 ENHRY, CDR2 SYGVKD. With 5 bases clipped from V and 7 bases from J, the junction kept 14 bases outside the gene matches.

This clone showed up just a few times. This sequence joins TRBV6-6 and TRBJ1-2; 9 bases agree with TRBD1. The CDR3 sequence is 15 residues long. J gave up 7 bases and V 2 bases, and 8 bases lay outside the gene matches. CDR1 is MNHNY and CDR2 is SVGAGI in the germline V gene (reference sequence). This chain's CDR3 is CASSYDGTGNGGYTF. Written as DNA, the CDR3 is TGTGCCAGCAGTTACGACGGGACAGGGAACGGTGGCTACACCTTC.

The chain combines TRBV4-3 with TRBJ2-2, with D possibly matching TRBD2 (5 bases). Germline V gives CDR1 LGHNA, CDR2 YSLEER. The V gene lost 5 bases and the J gene lost 10 bases, with 20 bases spanning the gap. The CDR3 length is 15 residues. The CDR3 bases are TGCGCCAGCAGCGCACGACCGGGGTCCACAGAGGAGCTGTTTTTT. This sequence encodes CASSARPGSTEELFF.

The chain uses TRBV4-1 and TRBJ1-6, with TRBD1 identical over 8 bases. V lost 5 bases and J lost 8; bases outside the gene matches: 8. The CDR3 loop spans 15 amino acids. Germline V gives CDR1 MGHRA, CDR2 YSYEKL. The CDR3 coding sequence is TGCGCCAGCAGCTCTCGGTCGGACAGGGATTCACCCCTCCACTTT. Its protein is CASSSRSDRDSPLHF.

The gene calls are TRBV19 and TRBJ1-2; 7 positions agree with TRBD1. Per germline, CDR1 LNHDA and CDR2 SQIVND (reference sequence). This CDR3 region has 14 residues. Losses at the gene ends were 1 base for V and 4 bases for J; bases not matched to a gene: 3. CDR3 region: CASSIGRGIYGYTF. The CDR3 coding sequence is TGTGCCAGTAGTATAGGCAGGGGGATCTATGGCTACACCTTC.

This clone has more than one count but fewer than ten. This chain links TRBV4-3 with TRBJ1-1; tentative D call: TRBD1 (6 bases). Trimming took 2 bases from V and 2 from J, leaving 12 bases between them. The length of the CDR3 is 15 residues. Germline V gene lookup returns CDR1 LGHNA and CDR2 YSLEER. The CDR3 sequence: CASSQHRQANTEAFF. The CDR3, as DNA: TGCGCCAGCAGCCAACACCGACAGGCCAACACTGAAGCTTTCTTT.

This chain connects TRBV18 to TRBJ1-1, with a weak D call TRBD1 (5 bases). CDR3 length: 15 residues. Germline V gene data show CDR1 as KGHSH and CDR2 as LQKENI. Between the trimmed V and J ends, which lost 3 bases and 2 bases, there was a span of 13 bases. CDR3 amino acids: CASSPFTGVNTEAFF. For the CDR3, the DNA is TGTGCCAGCTCACCCTTTACGGGGGTTAACACTGAAGCTTTCTTT.